These 9 T cell receptor beta chains were sequenced from one sample in a study of blood T cell repertoires in COVID-19. Sequenced by immunoSEQ multiplex PCR; TCRdb stores in-frame clones only, minus some. This table has approximately 100,000 clones, 60% to 85% appearing once. Sequenced input: peripheral blood. Receptors were obtained from a human donor in a cohort sampled during active or convalescent COVID-19.

This clone has just a few counts. This sequence joins TRBV5-5 and TRBJ2-7; D is possibly TRBD2 (6 bases). Trimming removed 2 bases at V and 3 bases at J, with 9 bases between. Germline V gene sequence: CDR1 SGHKS, CDR2 YYEKEE (reference sequence). This CDR3 has 13 residues. The CDR3 is CASSFGTFYEQYF. In DNA form, the CDR3 reads TGTGCCAGCAGCTTCGGGACTTTCTACGAGCAGTACTTC.

The chain is built from TRBV19 and TRBJ2-7; weak D call: TRBD2 (6 bases). Per the germline V gene, CDR1 is LNHDA and CDR2 is SQIVND (reference sequence). The CDR3 is made up of 15 amino acids. V lost 5 bases and J lost 0, with 14 bases in between. The CDR3 coding sequence is TGTGCCAGTAGTCCCCCGGGGGAACACTCCTACGAGCAGTACTTC. Translation: CASSPPGEHSYEQYF. The whole variable domain, filled in from reference TRBV19 and TRBJ2-7, reads DGGITQSPKYLFRKEGQNVTLSCEQNLNHDAMYWYRQDPGQGLRLIYYSQIVNDFQKGDIAEGYSVSREKKESFPLTVTSAQKNPTAFYLCASSPPGEHSYEQYFGPGTRLTVT.

This chain joins TRBV18 and TRBJ2-1, with 7 positions matching TRBD1. V shed 0 bases and J 0 bases; nucleotides not matched to a gene: 5. This CDR3 region has 17 residues. The germline V gene encodes CDR1 KGHSH and CDR2 LQKENI. CDR3 sequence reads: CASSPPRGQLSYNEQFF. For the CDR3, the DNA is TGTGCCAGCTCACCACCCAGGGGACAGCTCTCCTACAATGAGCAGTTCTTC.

This clone was detected only once. The chain uses TRBV5-1 and TRBJ2-1, with TRBD2 as a possible D gene (7 bases). The CDR3 length is 14 residues. V gave up 7 bases and J gave up 2 bases, with 13 bases separating them. CDR1 SGHRS and CDR2 YFSETQ come from the germline V gene. The CDR3 coding sequence is TGCGCCAGCGGGGAGGGGGGTCCCTACAATGAGCAGTTCTTC. Its protein product is CASGEGGPYNEQFF.

The chain carries TRBV27 and TRBJ2-7; no clear D gene. Trimming shortened V by 3 bases and J by 0 bases, and 9 bases separated the two germline ends. CDR1 is MNHEY and CDR2 is SMNVEV in the germline V gene (reference sequence). The CDR3 has 14 residues. Here the CDR3 reads CASSLTLHSYEQYF. Written as DNA, the CDR3 is TGTGCCAGCAGTTTGACACTTCACTCCTACGAGCAGTACTTC.

The chain carries TRBV5-3 and TRBJ1-1, with no clear D. TRBV5-3 is an ORF, and what it does is uncertain. The V and J ends lost 1 base and 4 bases respectively, with 11 bases between them. CDR3 length equals 14 residues. CDR3 sequence: CARSLRLPGTEAFF. CDR3 DNA: TGTGCCAGAAGCTTGCGGCTTCCGGGCACTGAAGCTTTCTTT.

The V and J genes are TRBV30 and TRBJ1-2, with D unresolved. The CDR3 covers 12 residues. Between the trimmed V and J ends, which lost 0 bases and 8 bases, there was a span of 10 bases. CDR1 is GTSNPN and CDR2 is SVGIG in the germline V gene (reference sequence). The CDR3 here is CAWSVNGRGYTF. The CDR3 coding sequence is TGTGCCTGGAGTGTAAACGGCAGGGGCTACACCTTC.

In its sample, this clone was seen once. The chain carries TRBV6-1 and TRBJ1-1; possibly TRBD1 for D (6 bases). V was cut by 2 bases and J by 5 bases, with 12 bases left in between. The CDR3 sequence is 14 residues long. Per the germline V gene, CDR1 is MNHNS and CDR2 is SASEGT. The DNA for the CDR3 is TGTGCCAGCAGTGAATACAGGGTTGGTACTGAAGCTTTCTTT. Protein: CASSEYRVGTEAFF.

The gene calls are TRBV5-1 and TRBJ1-4; no clear D gene. Trimming took off 0 bases at V and 4 bases at J, with 13 bases between the two ends. The CDR3 has 16 amino acids. Germline assignment: CDR1 SGHRS and CDR2 YFSETQ. The CDR3 DNA is TGCGCCAGCAGCTTGGGCGGGTCCACCATTAATGAAAAACTGTTTTTT. This translates into CASSLGGSTINEKLFF.